Sequencing of this TCR beta chain was carried out in a study of T cell responses to AZD1222 COVID-19 vaccine. Looking at the study overall: Second doses at about 4 or about 12 weeks were pooled.

Trimming removed 3 bases at V and 7 bases at J, with 7 bases between. The CDR3 covers 11 residues. The V gene's germline CDR1 is SGHDT and CDR2 YYEEEE. To note about this clone: The antigen is unknown.

Some clones are missing from TCRdb's copy, which holds only in-frame ones; the method was immunoSEQ multiplex PCR. The data show roughly 180,000 clones, 94% seen once. Study conclusions and caveats: Reports say nearly half of spike-specific TCRs go after unmutated variant regions. The CD4 TCRs associated with vaccination extended across spike and predominated at 160-218 and 743-854. No repertoire was sampled before or during the peak T cell response, only after it.

The clonotype comes from an adult in good health. This chain joins TRBV5-6 and TRBJ2-5; D not certain. The source was peripheral blood, collected on day 0 of AZD1222 vaccination. CDR3 nucleotide sequence: TGTGCCAGCAGCTCGTCCGGGACCCAGTACTTC. Protein sequence: CASSSSGTQYF.